These 14 T cell receptor beta chains were all obtained from the same sample, sequenced in a study of blood T cell repertoires in COVID-19. The table came from immunoSEQ multiplex PCR; TCRdb's copy has only in-frame clones and leaves some out. The sample lists around 300,000 clones; around 88% were seen once. The sample was peripheral blood. Receptors originate from a woman younger than 45 with COVID-19, enrolled during active disease.

This chain uses TRBV18 with TRBJ2-3; TRBD2 aligns across 12 bases. This CDR3 contains 15 residues. With 4 bases clipped from V and 1 base from J, the junction kept 0 bases outside the gene matches. The germline V gene encodes CDR1 KGHSH and CDR2 LQKENI. The CDR3 loop is CASSRTSGGTDTQYF. The CDR3 DNA is TGTGCCAGCTCACGGACTAGCGGGGGCACAGATACGCAGTATTTT.

The chain is built from TRBV27 and TRBJ2-7, with 7 bases lining up with TRBD2. Per the germline V gene, CDR1 is MNHEY and CDR2 is SMNVEV (reference sequence). The CDR3 covers 20 residues. V gave up 2 bases and J gave up 1 base; unmatched junction bases: 20. The chain's CDR3 is CASSLLWVWGSSGPSYEQYF. For the CDR3, the DNA is TGTGCCAGCAGTTTACTATGGGTTTGGGGTTCTAGCGGTCCATCCTACGAGCAGTACTTC.

The chain carries TRBV4-2 and TRBJ2-1; 9 bases are shared with TRBD1. Germline loops: CDR1 LGHNA, CDR2 YNFKEQ. V shed 4 bases, J shed 2 bases, and the junction held 3 bases outside the gene matches. This CDR3 region has 15 residues. The CDR3 bases are TGTGCCAGCAGCCTCGGACAGGGGACCTACAATGAGCAGTTCTTC. Protein sequence: CASSLGQGTYNEQFF.

The chain links TRBV5-1 to TRBJ2-5; TRBD2 matches 7 bases. Germline assignment: CDR1 SGHRS and CDR2 YFSETQ. V was pared by 5 bases and J by 2 bases, with 15 bases of the junction left unmatched. This CDR3 is built from 17 residues. The CDR3 is CASSPGTTNNPQETQYF. The CDR3 nucleotides read TGCGCCAGCAGTCCCGGGACTACCAATAACCCTCAAGAGACCCAGTACTTC. Full variable domain (missing parts from reference TRBV5-1 and TRBJ2-5): KAGVTQTPRYLIKTRGQQVTLSCSPISGHRSVSWYQQTPGQGLQFLFEYFSETQRNKGNFPGRFSGRQFSNSRSEMNVSTLELGDSALYLCASSPGTTNNPQETQYFGPGTRLLVL.

V is TRBV6-5 and J is TRBJ1-5; maybe TRBD1 (6 bases). The germline V gene has CDR1 MNHEY and CDR2 SVGAGI. V lost 7 bases, J lost 5 bases, and 15 bases lay in between. This CDR3 is built from 14 residues. The CDR3 DNA follows: TGTGCCAGCACCCAAGGGGGGGGAGATCAGCCCCAGCATTTT. Translated, it gives CASTQGGGDQPQHF.

The chain combines TRBV9 with TRBJ2-7, with 7 nucleotides matching TRBD2. The CDR3 contains 15 residues. Germline-derived CDR1 and CDR2 are SGDLS and YYNGEE. Unmatched junction bases numbered 13, after V lost 4 bases and J lost 6 bases. This chain's CDR3 is CASSTATGRTSEQYF. As DNA, the CDR3 is TGTGCCAGCAGCACCGCGACCGGGAGGACCTCCGAGCAGTACTTC.

Turning to this clone: Other DNA sequences within the sample encode an identical CDR3. The CDR3 region is CASSPRTGDTGELFF. The CDR3 region has the DNA TGTGCCAGCTCACCGCGGACAGGGGACACCGGGGAGCTGTTTTTT. This sequence joins TRBV18 and TRBJ2-2; TRBD1 agrees at 9 bases. The CDR3 runs to 15 residues. The V segment lost 3 bases and the J segment 3 bases; nucleotides outside the gene matches: 2. Germline assignment: CDR1 KGHSH and CDR2 LQKENI. The variable domain in full, with the rest retrieved from reference TRBV18 and TRBJ2-2, is NAGVMQNPRHLVRRRGQEARLRCSPMKGHSHVYWYRQLPEEGLKFMVYLQKENIIDESGMPKERFSAEFPKEGPSILRIQQVVRGDSAAYFCASSPRTGDTGELFFGEGSRLTVL.

This clone was detected once. V usage is TRBV6-6 and J usage is TRBJ2-6, with 10 positions matching TRBD1. The V and J ends lost 5 bases and 1 base, in that order; junction bases with no gene match: 5. Germline-derived CDR1 and CDR2 are MNHNY and SVGAGI (reference sequence). The CDR3 totals 17 residues. DNA for the CDR3: TGTGCCAGCAGTCCCGGGACAGGGGCTTCTGGGGCCAACGTCCTGACTTTC. It is translated as CASSPGTGASGANVLTF.

The chain employs TRBV24-1 and TRBJ1-2; TRBD1 matches 7 bases. Germline lookup yields CDR1 KGHDR and CDR2 SFDVKD. The trim removed 11 bases at V and 8 bases at J, leaving 16 bases unmatched. The CDR3 totals 14 residues. The CDR3: CAKHRGSGVQGYTF. The CDR3 DNA is TGTGCCAAACACAGGGGAAGTGGTGTCCAGGGCTACACCTTC.

The rearrangement uses TRBV10-1 and TRBJ1-6, with a weak D call TRBD1 (5 bases). The CDR3 spans 15 residues. Germline V gene lookup returns CDR1 WNHNN and CDR2 SYGVQD (reference sequence). V lost 6 bases to trimming and J lost 5 bases, with 14 bases between them. CDR3 DNA sequence: TGCGCCAGCAGCACCGGGGGAACGAATAATTCACCCCTCCACTTT. It encodes CASSTGGTNNSPLHF.

The CDR3 nucleotides are TGCGCCAGCTCGTCTCGACAGGGGCGGAATGGCTACACCTTC. It specifies CASSSRQGRNGYTF. V gene TRBV5-1 combines with J gene TRBJ1-2, with TRBD1 identical over 8 bases. V lost 7 bases to trimming and J lost 6 bases; unmatched junction nucleotides: 11. The CDR3 spans 14 residues. Looked up from germline, CDR1 is SGHRS and CDR2 is YFSETQ.

This clone was observed a few times. The J gene is TRBJ1-2, the V gene TRBV30; D uncertain. The ends were cut back, 0 bases at V and 6 bases at J, with 11 bases in the middle. Germline CDR1 is GTSNPN and CDR2 is SVGIG (reference sequence). This CDR3 is built from 13 residues. The CDR3 loop reads CAWSVLTNDGYTF. The CDR3 DNA reads TGTGCCTGGAGTGTCCTGACAAATGATGGCTACACCTTC.

The rearrangement joins TRBV20-1 to TRBJ1-5; the D gene is possibly TRBD1 (5 bases). Germline lookup yields CDR1 DFQATT and CDR2 SNEGSKA (reference sequence). The CDR3 loop spans 13 amino acids. V gave up 3 bases and J gave up 4 bases, with 10 bases separating them. In DNA, the CDR3 is TGCAGTGCTAGTCGGGGGAAGAATCAGCCCCAGCATTTT. Protein product: CSASRGKNQPQHF.

The V gene is TRBV12-3 or TRBV12-4, the J gene TRBJ2-1; D is undetermined. The CDR3 extends over 12 amino acids. Deletions cut 7 bases from V and 6 bases from J, with 10 bases between. The chain's CDR3 is CASTIGPNEQFF. CDR3 nucleotides: TGTGCCAGCACCATCGGTCCCAATGAGCAGTTCTTC.